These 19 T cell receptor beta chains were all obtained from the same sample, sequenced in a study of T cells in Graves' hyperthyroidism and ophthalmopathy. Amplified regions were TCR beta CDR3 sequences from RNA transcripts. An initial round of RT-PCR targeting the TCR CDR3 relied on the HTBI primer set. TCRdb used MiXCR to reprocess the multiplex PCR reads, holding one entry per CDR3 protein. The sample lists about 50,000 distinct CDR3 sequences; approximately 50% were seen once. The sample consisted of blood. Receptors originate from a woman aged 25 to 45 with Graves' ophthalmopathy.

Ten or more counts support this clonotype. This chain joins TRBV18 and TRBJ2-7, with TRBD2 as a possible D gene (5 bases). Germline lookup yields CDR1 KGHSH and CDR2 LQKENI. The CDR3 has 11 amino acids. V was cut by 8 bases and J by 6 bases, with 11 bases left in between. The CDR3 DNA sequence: TGTGCCAGCCGGGCTGCGGGCGAGCAGTACTTC. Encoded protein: CASRAAGEQYF. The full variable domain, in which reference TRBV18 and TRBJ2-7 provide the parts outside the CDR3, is NAGVMQNPRHLVRRRGQEARLRCSPMKGHSHVYWYRQLPEEGLKFMVYLQKENIIDESGMPKERFSAEFPKEGPSILRIQQVVRGDSAAYFCASRAAGEQYFGPGTRLTVT.

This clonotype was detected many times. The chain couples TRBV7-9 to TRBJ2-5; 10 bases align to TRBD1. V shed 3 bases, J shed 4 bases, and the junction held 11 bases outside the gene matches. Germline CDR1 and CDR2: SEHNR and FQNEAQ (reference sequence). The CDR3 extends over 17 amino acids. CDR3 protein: CASSLGVGTGDRETQYF. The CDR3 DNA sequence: TGTGCCAGCAGCTTGGGGGTCGGGACAGGGGATAGAGAGACCCAGTACTTC.

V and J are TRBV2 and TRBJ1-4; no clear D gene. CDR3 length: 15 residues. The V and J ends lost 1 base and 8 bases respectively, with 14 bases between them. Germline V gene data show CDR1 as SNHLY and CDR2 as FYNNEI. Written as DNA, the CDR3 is TGTGCCAGCAGTGAAGTGCCTAGCGGGAGGGAAAAACTGTTTTTT. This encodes CASSEVPSGREKLFF. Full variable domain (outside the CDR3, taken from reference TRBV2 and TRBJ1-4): EPEVTQTPSHQVTQMGQEVILRCVPISNHLYFYWYRQILGQKVEFLVSFYNNEISEKSEIFDDQFSVERPDGSNFTLKIRSTKLEDSAMYFCASSEVPSGREKLFFGSGTQLSVL.

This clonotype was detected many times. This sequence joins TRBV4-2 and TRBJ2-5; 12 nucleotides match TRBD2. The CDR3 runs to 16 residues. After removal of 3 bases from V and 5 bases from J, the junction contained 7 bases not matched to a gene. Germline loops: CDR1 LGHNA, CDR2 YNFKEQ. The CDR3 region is CASSQLTSGRTETQYF. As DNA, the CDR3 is TGTGCCAGCAGCCAGTTGACTAGCGGGAGAACTGAGACCCAGTACTTC.

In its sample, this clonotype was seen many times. The CDR3 is CASSLSFNQPQHF. The CDR3 DNA reads as TGTGCCAGCAGCTTATCTTTTAATCAGCCCCAGCATTTT. V gene TRBV7-2 combines with J gene TRBJ1-5; D gene unclear. V was shortened by 2 bases and J by 4 bases, with 6 bases between the two germline ends. The CDR3 sequence is 13 residues long. Germline lookup yields CDR1 SGHTA and CDR2 FQGNSA.

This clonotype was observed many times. CDR3 sequence: CATRAGTNTGELFF. CDR3 nucleotides: TGTGCCACCAGGGCAGGGACTAACACCGGGGAGCTGTTTTTT. The chain joins TRBV24-1 to TRBJ2-2, with D maybe TRBD2 (6 bases). This CDR3 has 14 amino acids. Per the germline V gene, CDR1 is KGHDR and CDR2 is SFDVKD. Trimming stripped 7 bases from V and 2 bases from J, with 10 bases between.

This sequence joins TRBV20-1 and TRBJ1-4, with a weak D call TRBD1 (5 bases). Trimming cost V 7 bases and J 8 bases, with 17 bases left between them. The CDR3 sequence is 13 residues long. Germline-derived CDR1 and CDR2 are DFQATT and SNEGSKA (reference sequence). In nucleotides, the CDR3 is TGCAGTGGAGCGGGACTGGGGGGGGAAAAACTGTTTTTT. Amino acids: CSGAGLGGEKLFF.

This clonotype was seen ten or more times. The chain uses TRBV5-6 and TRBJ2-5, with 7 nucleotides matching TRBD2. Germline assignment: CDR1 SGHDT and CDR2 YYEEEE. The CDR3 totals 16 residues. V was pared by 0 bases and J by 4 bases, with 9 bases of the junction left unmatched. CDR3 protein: CASSLGGGASGETQYF. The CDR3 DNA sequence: TGTGCCAGCAGCTTGGGGGGTGGGGCTAGCGGAGAGACCCAGTACTTC. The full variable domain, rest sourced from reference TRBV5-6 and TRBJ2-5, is DAGVTQSPTHLIKTRGQQVTLRCSPKSGHDTVSWYQQALGQGPQFIFQYYEEEERQRGNFPDRFSGHQFPNYSSELNVNALLLGDSALYLCASSLGGGASGETQYFGPGTRLLVL.

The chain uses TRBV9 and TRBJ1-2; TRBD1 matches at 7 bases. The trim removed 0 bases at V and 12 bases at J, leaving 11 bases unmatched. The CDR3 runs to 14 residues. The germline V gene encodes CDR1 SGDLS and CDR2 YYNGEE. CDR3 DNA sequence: TGTGCCAGCAGCGTAGCTACTGGGCAGGGGGTCCACACCTTC. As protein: CASSVATGQGVHTF.

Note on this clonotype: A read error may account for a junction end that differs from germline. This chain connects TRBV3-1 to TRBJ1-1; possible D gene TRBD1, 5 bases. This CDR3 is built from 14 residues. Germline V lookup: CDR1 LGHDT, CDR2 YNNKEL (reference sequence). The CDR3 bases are TGTGCCAGCAATCTTGCGGGGGGGAACCCTGAAGCTTTCTTT. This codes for CASNLAGGNPEAFF.

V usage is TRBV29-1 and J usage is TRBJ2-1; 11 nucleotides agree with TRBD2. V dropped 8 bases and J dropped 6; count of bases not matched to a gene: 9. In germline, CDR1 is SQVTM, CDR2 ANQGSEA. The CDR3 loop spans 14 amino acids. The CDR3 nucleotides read TGCAGCCGCCAAACTAGCGGGAGTTTCAATGAGCAGTTCTTC. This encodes CSRQTSGSFNEQFF.

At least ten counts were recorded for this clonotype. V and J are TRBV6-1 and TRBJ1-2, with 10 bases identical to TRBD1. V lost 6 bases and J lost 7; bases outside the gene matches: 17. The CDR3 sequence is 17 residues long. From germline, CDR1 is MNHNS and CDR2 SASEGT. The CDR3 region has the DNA TGTGCCAGCAGCCCGTCGGGGATTGACAGGGGGCGCGGTGGCTACACCTTC. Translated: CASSPSGIDRGRGGYTF.

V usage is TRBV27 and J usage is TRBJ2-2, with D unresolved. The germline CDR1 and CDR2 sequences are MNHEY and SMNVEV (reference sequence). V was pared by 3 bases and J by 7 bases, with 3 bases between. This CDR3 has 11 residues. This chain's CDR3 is CASSLDGELFF. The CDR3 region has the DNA TGTGCCAGCAGTTTGGACGGGGAGCTGTTTTTT.

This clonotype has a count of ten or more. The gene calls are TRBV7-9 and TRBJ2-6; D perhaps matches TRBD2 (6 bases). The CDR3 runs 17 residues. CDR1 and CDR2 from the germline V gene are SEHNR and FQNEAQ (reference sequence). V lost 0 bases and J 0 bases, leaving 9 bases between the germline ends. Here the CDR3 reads CASSLARGGSGANVLTF. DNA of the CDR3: TGTGCCAGCAGCTTAGCTAGGGGAGGCTCTGGGGCCAACGTCCTGACTTTC.

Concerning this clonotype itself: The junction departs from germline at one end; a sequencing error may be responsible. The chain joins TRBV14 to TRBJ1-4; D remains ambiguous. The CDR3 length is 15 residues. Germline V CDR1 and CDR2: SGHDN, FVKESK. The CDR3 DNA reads TGCGCCAGCAGCCAAGAAAGCTGGGTGAGGGAAAAACTGATTTTT. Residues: CASSQESWVREKLIF.

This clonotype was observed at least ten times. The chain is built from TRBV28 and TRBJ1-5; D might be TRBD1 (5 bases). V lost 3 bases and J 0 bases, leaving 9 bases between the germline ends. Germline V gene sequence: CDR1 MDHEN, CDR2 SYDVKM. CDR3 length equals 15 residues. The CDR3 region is CASSLGLYSNQPQHF. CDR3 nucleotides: TGTGCCAGCAGTTTGGGACTATATAGCAATCAGCCCCAGCATTTT.

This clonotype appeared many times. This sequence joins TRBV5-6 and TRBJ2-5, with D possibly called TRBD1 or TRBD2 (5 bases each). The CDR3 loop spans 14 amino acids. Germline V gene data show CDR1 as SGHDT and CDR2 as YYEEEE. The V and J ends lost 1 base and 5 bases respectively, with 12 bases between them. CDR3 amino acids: CASSLFRDGETQYF. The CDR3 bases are TGTGCCAGCAGCTTGTTCCGGGACGGGGAGACCCAGTACTTC.

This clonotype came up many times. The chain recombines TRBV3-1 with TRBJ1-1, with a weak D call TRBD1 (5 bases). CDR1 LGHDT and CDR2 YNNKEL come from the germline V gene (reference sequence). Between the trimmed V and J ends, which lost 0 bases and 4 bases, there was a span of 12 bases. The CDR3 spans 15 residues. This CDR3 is CASSQDIGVATEAFF. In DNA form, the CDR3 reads TGTGCCAGCAGCCAAGACATAGGGGTAGCCACTGAAGCTTTCTTT.

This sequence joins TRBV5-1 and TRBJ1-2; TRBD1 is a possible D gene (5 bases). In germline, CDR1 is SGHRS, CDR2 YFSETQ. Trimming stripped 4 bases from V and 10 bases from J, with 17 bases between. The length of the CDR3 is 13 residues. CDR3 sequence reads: CASSLAGGEAYTF. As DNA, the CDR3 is TGCGCCAGCAGCCTTGCTGGGGGGGAGGCCTACACCTTC. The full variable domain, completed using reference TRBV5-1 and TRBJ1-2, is KAGVTQTPRYLIKTRGQQVTLSCSPISGHRSVSWYQQTPGQGLQFLFEYFSETQRNKGNFPGRFSGRQFSNSRSEMNVSTLELGDSALYLCASSLAGGEAYTFGSGTRLTVV.